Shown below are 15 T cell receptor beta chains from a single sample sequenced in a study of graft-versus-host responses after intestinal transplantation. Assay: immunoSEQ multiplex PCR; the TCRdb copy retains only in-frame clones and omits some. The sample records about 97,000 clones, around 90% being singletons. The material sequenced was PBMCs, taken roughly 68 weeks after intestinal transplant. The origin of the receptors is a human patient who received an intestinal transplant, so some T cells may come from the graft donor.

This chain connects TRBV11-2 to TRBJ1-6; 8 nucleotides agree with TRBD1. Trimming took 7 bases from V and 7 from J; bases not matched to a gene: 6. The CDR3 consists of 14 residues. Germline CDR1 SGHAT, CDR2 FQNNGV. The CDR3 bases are TGTGCCAGCAATATACAGGGGGTAAATTCACCCCTCCACTTT. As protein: CASNIQGVNSPLHF.

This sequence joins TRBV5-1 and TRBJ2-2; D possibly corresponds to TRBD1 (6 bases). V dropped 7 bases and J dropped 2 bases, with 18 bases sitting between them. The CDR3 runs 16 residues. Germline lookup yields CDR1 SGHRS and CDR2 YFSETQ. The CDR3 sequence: CASDPTGHFNTGELFF. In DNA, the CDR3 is TGCGCCAGCGACCCCACGGGACACTTCAACACCGGGGAGCTGTTTTTT.

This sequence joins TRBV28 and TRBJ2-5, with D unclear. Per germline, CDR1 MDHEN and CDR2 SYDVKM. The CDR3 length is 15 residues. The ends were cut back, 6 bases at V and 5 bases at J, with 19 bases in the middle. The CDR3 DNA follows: TGTGCCAGCAGCTCGGACCCCCTGTTGGGGGAGACCCAGTACTTC. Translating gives CASSSDPLLGETQYF.

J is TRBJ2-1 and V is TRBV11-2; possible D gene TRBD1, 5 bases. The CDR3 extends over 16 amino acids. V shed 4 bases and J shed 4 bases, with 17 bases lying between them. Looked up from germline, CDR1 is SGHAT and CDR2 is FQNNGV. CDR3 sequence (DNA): TGTGCCAGCAGCTCCTGGCTAGGGGTCGGGTACAATGAGCAGTTCTTC. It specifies CASSSWLGVGYNEQFF.

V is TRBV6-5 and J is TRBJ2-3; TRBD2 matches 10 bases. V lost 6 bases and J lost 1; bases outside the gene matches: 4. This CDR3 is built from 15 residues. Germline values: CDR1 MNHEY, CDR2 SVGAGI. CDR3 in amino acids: CASSFGTSGTDTQYF. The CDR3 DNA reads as TGTGCCAGCAGCTTTGGGACTAGCGGCACAGATACGCAGTATTTT.

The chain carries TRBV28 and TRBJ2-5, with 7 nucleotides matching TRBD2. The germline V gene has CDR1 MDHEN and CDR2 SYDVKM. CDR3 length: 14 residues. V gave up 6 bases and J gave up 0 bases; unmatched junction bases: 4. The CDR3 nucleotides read TGTGCCAGCAGCCGGGGACTACACCAAGAGACCCAGTACTTC. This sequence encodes CASSRGLHQETQYF.

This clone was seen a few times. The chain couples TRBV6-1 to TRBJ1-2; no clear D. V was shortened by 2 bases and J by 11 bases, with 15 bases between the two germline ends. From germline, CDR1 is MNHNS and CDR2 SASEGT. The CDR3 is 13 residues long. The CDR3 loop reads CASSESSSGPYTF. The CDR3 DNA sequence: TGTGCCAGCAGTGAAAGTTCGTCGGGCCCATACACCTTC.

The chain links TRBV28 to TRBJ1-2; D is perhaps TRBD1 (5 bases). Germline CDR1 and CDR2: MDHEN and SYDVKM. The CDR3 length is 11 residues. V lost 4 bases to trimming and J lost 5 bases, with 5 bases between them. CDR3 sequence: CASSWGYGYTF. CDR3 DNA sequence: TGTGCCAGCAGTTGGGGGTATGGCTACACCTTC.

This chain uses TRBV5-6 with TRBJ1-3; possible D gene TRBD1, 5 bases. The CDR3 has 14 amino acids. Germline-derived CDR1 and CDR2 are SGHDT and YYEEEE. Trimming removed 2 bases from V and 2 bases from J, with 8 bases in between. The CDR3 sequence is CASSFGTPGNTIYF. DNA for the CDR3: TGTGCCAGCAGCTTCGGGACGCCTGGAAACACCATATATTTT.

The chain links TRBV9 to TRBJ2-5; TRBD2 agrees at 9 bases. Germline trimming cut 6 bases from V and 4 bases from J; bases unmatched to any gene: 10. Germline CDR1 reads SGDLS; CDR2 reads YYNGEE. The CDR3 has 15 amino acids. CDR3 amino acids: CASTGRGGAGETQYF. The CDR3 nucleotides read TGTGCCAGCACCGGACGCGGGGGGGCCGGAGAGACCCAGTACTTC.

The CDR3: CASSPPGGGGELFF. The CDR3 DNA reads as TGTGCCAGCAGCCCCCCCGGGGGTGGCGGGGAGCTGTTTTTT. The J gene is TRBJ2-2, the V gene TRBV14, with D perhaps matching TRBD2 (6 bases). The germline V gene encodes CDR1 SGHDN and CDR2 FVKESK. Trimming removed 4 bases at V and 7 bases at J, with 13 bases between. The CDR3 covers 14 residues.

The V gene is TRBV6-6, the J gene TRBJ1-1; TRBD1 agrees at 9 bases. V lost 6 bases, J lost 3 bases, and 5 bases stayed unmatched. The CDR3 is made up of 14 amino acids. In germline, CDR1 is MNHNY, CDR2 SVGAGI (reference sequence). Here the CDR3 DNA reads TGTGCCAGCAGACACGGGACAGGGTACACTGAAGCTTTCTTT. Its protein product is CASRHGTGYTEAFF.

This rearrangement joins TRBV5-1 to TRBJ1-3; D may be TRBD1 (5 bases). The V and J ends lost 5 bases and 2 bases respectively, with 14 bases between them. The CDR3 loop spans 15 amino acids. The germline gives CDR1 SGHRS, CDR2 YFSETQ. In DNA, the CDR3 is TGCGCCAGCAGGCCGTTCGCGGGGCCTGGAAACACCATATATTTT. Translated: CASRPFAGPGNTIYF.

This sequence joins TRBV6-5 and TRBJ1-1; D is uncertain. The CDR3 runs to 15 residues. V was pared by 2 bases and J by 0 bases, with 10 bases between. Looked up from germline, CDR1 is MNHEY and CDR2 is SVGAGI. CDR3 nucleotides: TGTGCCAGCAGTTACGGGTTCGGGATGAACACTGAAGCTTTCTTT. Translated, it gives CASSYGFGMNTEAFF.

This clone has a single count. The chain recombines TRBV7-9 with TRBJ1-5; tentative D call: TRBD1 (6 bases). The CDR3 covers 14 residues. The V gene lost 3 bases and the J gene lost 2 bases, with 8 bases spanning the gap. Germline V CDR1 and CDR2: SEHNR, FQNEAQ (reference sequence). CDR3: CASSLAGGNQPQHF. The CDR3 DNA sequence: TGTGCCAGCAGCTTGGCAGGGGGCAATCAGCCCCAGCATTTT.